The following is a TCR beta chain sequence with its context. The sample comes from a study of blood T cell repertoires in COVID-19. Study context: Samples came from the United States, Italy and Spain, spanning acute and convalescent COVID-19. Sources were T cells, B-cell-depleted T cells, or PBMCs; the material itself was cDNA or gDNA.

Seattle-derived patients entered the study during active infection and were followed longitudinally. Using immunoSEQ multiplex PCR, the repertoire was profiled, and TCRdb retains in-frame clones only, with some absent. The sample has a few hundred thousand clones; around 90% are singletons. The sequence derives from a woman aged 25 to 39 with COVID-19, enrolled during active disease. What was sequenced was peripheral blood.

CDR3 nucleotide sequence: TGTGCCAGCAGCTTGGGACAGGGGCGGTACGAGCAGTACTTC. This encodes CASSLGQGRYEQYF. The chain links TRBV11-2 to TRBJ2-7, with 10 nucleotides matching TRBD1. Germline V gives CDR1 SGHAT, CDR2 FQNNGV. The CDR3 is 14 amino acids. Trimming at V came to 3 bases and at J to 4 bases, leaving 3 bases not matched to a gene.